This T cell receptor beta chain was sequenced in a study of T cell responses to AZD1222 COVID-19 vaccine. Notes on the study in general: Clonal diversity was possibly underestimated, and the donors were mostly white British, with more females. Rises in breadth and depth of Spike-specific TCRs came after two AZD1222 doses.

Points on this clone: What it binds is not known.

Germline CDR1 SGHVS, CDR2 FNYEAQ. CDR3 length equals 15 residues. The V gene lost 2 bases and the J gene lost 0 bases, with 8 bases spanning the gap. Profiled with immunoSEQ multiplex PCR; TCRdb holds only in-frame clones, not every one. This table has around 120,000 clones, 70% to 85% appearing once. The chain couples TRBV7-6 to TRBJ1-3; D is unresolved. The specimen was peripheral blood, collected 28 days after the second AZD1222 dose. The clonotype was recovered from an adult who received the AZD1222 COVID-19 vaccine. In DNA form, the CDR3 reads TGTGCCAGCAGCTTATCCTCCAACTCTGGAAACACCATATATTTT. This translates into CASSLSSNSGNTIYF. Drawing the rest from reference TRBV7-6 and TRBJ1-3, the complete variable domain is GAGVSQSPRYKVTKRGQDVALRCDPISGHVSLYWYRQALGQGPEFLTYFNYEAQQDKSGLPNDRFSAERPEGSISTLTIQRTEQRDSAMYRCASSLSSNSGNTIYFGEGSWLTVV.